This T cell receptor (beta chain) was documented in a study of response to subunit inactivated influenza vaccine. Overall study findings and caveats: A suggestion made by the authors is that each seasonal influenza vaccination recruits few new T cells.

V was trimmed by 1 base and J by 3 bases, leaving 13 bases between them. This CDR3 spans 14 amino acids. Germline CDR1 reads DFQATT; CDR2 reads SNEGSKA (reference sequence). This clonotype appeared a few times. Its antigen is not known. TCRdb re-derived calls from the RT-PCR reads in MiXCR, one entry per CDR3 protein. The sample yields some 600,000 distinct CDR3 sequences, roughly 15% seen once. The chain employs TRBV20-1 and TRBJ2-7; perhaps TRBD1 as D (6 bases). The specimen was PBMCs from blood, collected less than 15 days before vaccination. This TCR was recovered from a man in his forties or fifties who received an inactivated influenza vaccine. The CDR3 protein is CSARVKDSHYEQYF. CDR3 coding DNA: TGCAGTGCTAGAGTAAAGGACAGCCACTACGAGCAGTACTTC.